The entry below gives a single TCR beta chain sequence along with its context. The V end was cut by 9 bases, the J end by 5 bases, with 13 bases between. The CDR3 is made up of 12 amino acids. Germline CDR1 is ENHRY and CDR2 is SYGVKD. Donors were healthy HIV-negative adults without recent acute infections or vaccinations. The study drew all its donors from Caucasian adults living in Nashville, Tennessee. This record belongs to a study of shared clonotypes between healthy human individuals. Across the whole study: Per-donor plates numbered three CD4 naive, three CD4 memory, two CD8 naive and one CD8 memory.

DNA at around 200 ng, 25,000 to 35,000 T cell genomes, went into sorted-subset replicate PCRs. Method: immunoSEQ multiplex PCR; TCRdb's copy keeps in-frame clones and lacks some. The sample consists of over a million clones, about 98% of them appearing once. The V call is TRBV10-3, the J call TRBJ1-1; no definite D call. This receptor was taken from a man younger than 40 in good health. Material for sequencing was naive CD4+ T cells sorted from blood. Sample subset: CD45RA+ positively selected. The CDR3 DNA sequence: TGTGCCATGTCTGAGTTAGGGACTGAAGCTTTCTTT. Translating gives CAMSELGTEAFF.